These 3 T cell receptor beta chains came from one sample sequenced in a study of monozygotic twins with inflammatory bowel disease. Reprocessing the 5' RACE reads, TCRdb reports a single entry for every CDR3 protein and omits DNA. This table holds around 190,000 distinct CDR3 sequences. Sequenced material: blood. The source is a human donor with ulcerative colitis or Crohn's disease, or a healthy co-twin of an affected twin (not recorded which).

CDR3: CASSLYIPGTGSAGELFF. The rearrangement links TRBV5-5 to TRBJ2-2; no DNA is available, so the TRBD1 call from TCRdb remains unchecked. The CDR3 spans 18 residues. Germline CDR1 and CDR2: SGHKS and YYEKEE (reference sequence).

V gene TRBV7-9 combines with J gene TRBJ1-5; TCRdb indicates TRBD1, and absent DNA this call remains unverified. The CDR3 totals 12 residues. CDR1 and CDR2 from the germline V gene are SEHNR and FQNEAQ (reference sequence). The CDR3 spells CASSLQGEPQHF.

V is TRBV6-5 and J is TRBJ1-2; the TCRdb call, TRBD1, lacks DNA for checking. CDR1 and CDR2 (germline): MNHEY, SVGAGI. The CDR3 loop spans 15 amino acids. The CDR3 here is CASSFSGRAGGGYTF.